This T cell receptor (beta chain) comes out of a study of control samples from healthy donors and cancer patients. Only in-frame clones appear in the TCRdb table, and some are missing; sequencing was by immunoSEQ multiplex PCR. The table has about 90,000 clones, approximately 95% seen once. This sequence was found in a young woman in good health. The specimen sequenced was blood.

The DNA of the CDR3 is TGTGCCAGCAGTGAACCCAGGCTAGCAACTAATGAAAAACTGTTTTTT. It yields the protein CASSEPRLATNEKLFF. The chain recombines TRBV6-1 with TRBJ1-4, with D uncertain. The V gene's germline CDR1 is MNHNS and CDR2 SASEGT. The CDR3 totals 16 residues. Trimming took 2 bases from V and 0 from J, leaving 10 bases between them.